The rows below give T cell receptor beta chains drawn from one sample of a study of blood T cell repertoires in COVID-19. The table came from immunoSEQ multiplex PCR; TCRdb's copy has only in-frame clones and leaves some out. The table includes about 350,000 clones, about 91% detected once. Sequenced sample: peripheral blood. Every receptor here comes from a man aged 25-45 years with COVID-19, enrolled during active disease. The CDR3 runs from the conserved cysteine through the conserved F or W. D genes are given only for firm matches. Size is stated for part of the rows, as once, few or many counts, or as a class when the clone is expanded.

abundance	v_gene	j_gene	d_gene	CDR3nt	CDR3aa
.	TRBV7-9	TRBJ1-6	TRBD1	TGTGCCAGCAGCACCTCCGGGACAGGGGGTAGATCACCCCTCCACTTT	CASSTSGTGGRSPLHF
.	TRBV24-1	TRBJ2-2	TRBD1	TGTGCCACCAGTGCACTCCGGCCCGGGACAGTCGTGAACACCGGGGAGCTGTTTTTT	CATSALRPGTVVNTGELFF
.	TRBV7-2	TRBJ1-5	TRBD1	TGTGCCAGCAGCCCCTGGGACAGTGAGAATCAGCCCCAGCATTTT	CASSPWDSENQPQHF
.	TRBV9	TRBJ1-1	.	TGTGCCAGCAGCGTAGTGGGGGCCGGGAACACTGAAGCTTTCTTT	CASSVVGAGNTEAFF
.	TRBV10-3	TRBJ2-7	.	TGTGCCAGCACATTCGGACAGCTCTACGAGCAGTACTTC	CASTFGQLYEQYF
.	TRBV7-2	TRBJ2-7	TRBD1	TGTGCCAGCAGCTTAGAGGGACAGACCTACGAGCAGTACTTC	CASSLEGQTYEQYF
.	TRBV4-3	TRBJ2-2	TRBD2	TGCGCCAGCAGCCAAGATCCCAACGGGAGGGCCCGGAACACCGGGGAGCTGTTTTTT	CASSQDPNGRARNTGELFF
.	TRBV6-5	TRBJ2-7	TRBD1	TGTGCCAGCAGTTTACACAGGGGCCCCTACGAGCAGTACTTC	CASSLHRGPYEQYF
few	TRBV2	TRBJ2-3	TRBD1	TGTGCCAGCAGTGCCCGAGACAGGGCTGATACGCAGTATTTT	CASSARDRADTQYF
.	TRBV19	TRBJ2-7	TRBD2	TGTGCCAGTAGCCTCGGGGGGGCTCTCGGTGAGCAGTACTTC	CASSLGGALGEQYF
few	TRBV14	TRBJ2-2	TRBD2	TGTGCCAGCAGCCACTACGCGGGACTAGCGGGATCGAACACCGGGGAGCTGTTTTTT	CASSHYAGLAGSNTGELFF
.	TRBV5-8	TRBJ1-5	.	TGTGCCAGCAGCTTGGGGCAGTATAGCAATCAGCCCCAGCATTTT	CASSLGQYSNQPQHF
.	TRBV25-1	TRBJ1-2	.	TGTGCCAGCAGCCATTGGGGGGGCCTAGAGGGCTACACCTTC	CASSHWGGLEGYTF
.	TRBV6-5	TRBJ2-1	TRBD2	TGTGCCAGCAGTTGGGGGGGTGGCTCCTACAATGAGCAGTTCTTC	CASSWGGGSYNEQFF
.	TRBV18	TRBJ1-2	.	TGTGCCAGCTCACCCTCGGGGACTAACTATGGCTACACCTTC	CASSPSGTNYGYTF
few	TRBV7-8	TRBJ2-2	.	TGTGCCAGCACCTTACGGGACACCGGGGAGCTGTTTTTT	CASTLRDTGELFF
.	TRBV24-1	TRBJ2-5	TRBD1	TGTGCCACCAGCCTGACAGGGTCTGGGGAGACCCAGTACTTC	CATSLTGSGETQYF
.	TRBV7-3	TRBJ2-1	TRBD2	TGTGCCAGCAGCTTACCCCATTTAGCGGGGGGCGAGCAGTTCTTC	CASSLPHLAGGEQFF
.	TRBV30	TRBJ2-7	.	TGTGCCTGGAGTCAGGGGTTCTCCTACGAGCAGTACTTC	CAWSQGFSYEQYF
.	TRBV5-1	TRBJ1-5	TRBD1	TGCGCCAGCAGCGTAGGGACAGGGGCTCAGCCCCAGCATTTT	CASSVGTGAQPQHF
.	TRBV10-1	TRBJ1-1	TRBD1	TGCGCCAGCCGGGACAGGGCAATGAACACTGAAGCTTTCTTT	CASRDRAMNTEAFF
.	TRBV6-5	TRBJ2-1	TRBD1	TGTGCCAGCACCAGGGACAGGGGGCCTTACAATGAGCAGTTCTTC	CASTRDRGPYNEQFF
.	TRBV5-8	TRBJ2-3	TRBD2	TGTGCCAGCAGCTTGGCTTCTAGCGGGGGCTTTGATACGCAGTATTTT	CASSLASSGGFDTQYF
.	TRBV30	TRBJ2-2	TRBD2	TGTGCCTGGTCGGGGCTAGCGGGAACTAACACCGGGGAGCTGTTTTTT	CAWSGLAGTNTGELFF
.	TRBV7-2	TRBJ2-7	.	TGTGCCAGCAGCCCCGCGGCGAGCTCCTACGAGCAGTACTTC	CASSPAASSYEQYF
.	TRBV18	TRBJ1-5	TRBD1	TGTGCCAGCTCGGACAGGGGGCGCGATCAGCCCCAGCATTTT	CASSDRGRDQPQHF
.	TRBV6-5	TRBJ1-2	TRBD1	TGTGCCAGCACTCGGGACAGCCTATTGGGGGGCTACACCTTC	CASTRDSLLGGYTF
.	TRBV5-1	TRBJ2-2	TRBD2	TGCGCCAGCAGAAGTCGGGTTAGCGGGGCTGTACCACGAAAGGCCCACACCGGGGAGCTGTTTTTT	CASRSRVSGAVPRKAHTGELFF
.	TRBV21-1	TRBJ2-4	.	TGTGCCAGCAGCAAAGAGCCGACGGGAAACATTCAGTACTTC	CASSKEPTGNIQYF
.	TRBV6-5	TRBJ2-1	TRBD2	TGTGCCAGCATTGGGACTAGCGGTAACAATGAGCAGTTCTTC	CASIGTSGNNEQFF
.	TRBV12-3/TRBV12-4	TRBJ1-5	TRBD1	TGTGCCAGCACAGACAGGGGGCCTCAGCCCCAGCATTTT	CASTDRGPQPQHF
.	TRBV14	TRBJ2-3	TRBD1	TGTGCCAGCAGCCTCTACCAGGGGGTGCAGGGCACAGATACGCAGTATTTT	CASSLYQGVQGTDTQYF
.	TRBV9	TRBJ2-1	TRBD2	TGTGCCAGCAGCGTAGCAGTGGGCGGGAGGTACTCAGAACTCAATGAGCAGTTCTTC	CASSVAVGGRYSELNEQFF
.	TRBV30	TRBJ2-3	.	TGTGCCTGGAGTACAGGGCTTTCCCCAGATACGCAGTATTTT	CAWSTGLSPDTQYF
.	TRBV7-3	TRBJ1-2	.	TGTGCCAGCAGCTTAACCTCGACAACCCCGACGGGGAATGGCTACACCTTC	CASSLTSTTPTGNGYTF
.	TRBV5-5	TRBJ1-5	.	TGTGCCAGCAGCTTGTCTGGGCAGGGCAATCAGCCCCAGCATTTT	CASSLSGQGNQPQHF
.	TRBV4-2	TRBJ1-1	TRBD1	TGTGCCAGCAGCCAGTACACGCCGGGACAGGGGGTGAACACTGAAGCTTTCTTT	CASSQYTPGQGVNTEAFF
.	TRBV6-9	TRBJ1-5	.	TGTGCCAGCAGTTATTTTGGGGGCCTCGAGGGATCCCAGCATTTT	CASSYFGGLEGSQHF
.	TRBV12-3/TRBV12-4	TRBJ1-6	TRBD1	TGTGCCAGCAGGGGACAGGGGTATTCACCCCTCCACTTT	CASRGQGYSPLHF
.	TRBV9	TRBJ2-3	TRBD1	TGTGCCAGCAGCGTAGGCGTGGGACAGGGGGCGACAGATACGCAGTATTTT	CASSVGVGQGATDTQYF
.	TRBV4-3	TRBJ2-3	TRBD2	TGCGCCAGCAGCCAAGCTCCCGGGACTAGCGGGGCAGATACGCAGTATTTT	CASSQAPGTSGADTQYF